The rows below give T cell receptor beta chains drawn from one sample of a study of shared clonotypes between healthy human individuals. Repertoires were generated with immunoSEQ multiplex PCR, while TCRdb's copy carries only in-frame clones and drops some. The sample holds about 980,000 clones, 76% seen once. Sequencing input: memory CD4+ T cells sorted from blood. The source is a man between 18 and 29 years old in good health. Both conserved end residues are part of each CDR3. A D gene is named only where the DNA matches it firmly. Only part of the rows carry a size: once, few, many, or a class if the clone is expanded.

d_gene: .; j_gene: TRBJ2-7; len: 12; v_gene: TRBV6-6; abundance: .; CDR3nt: TGTGCCAGCAGTCCACAACTATACGAGCAGTACTTC; CDR3aa: CASSPQLYEQYF
d_gene: TRBD2; j_gene: TRBJ2-1; len: 18; v_gene: TRBV30; abundance: once; CDR3nt: TGTGCCTGGAGTGTGGAGCGGGGGGGCGTTTTAGGGAACAATGAGCAGTTCTTC; CDR3aa: CAWSVERGGVLGNNEQFF
d_gene: TRBD1; j_gene: TRBJ1-2; len: 14; v_gene: TRBV11-2; abundance: .; CDR3nt: TGTGCCAGCAGTCGGGACAGGGGGGGAGATGGCTACACCTTC; CDR3aa: CASSRDRGGDGYTF
d_gene: .; j_gene: TRBJ1-5; len: 15; v_gene: TRBV6-1; abundance: .; CDR3nt: TGTGCCAGCAGTGAATTGATTCCGAGCAATCAGCCCCAGCATTTT; CDR3aa: CASSELIPSNQPQHF
d_gene: TRBD2; j_gene: TRBJ2-1; len: 12; v_gene: TRBV5-6; abundance: .; CDR3nt: TGTGCCAGCAACCCCCGGGGAGGGGTTCAGTTCTTC; CDR3aa: CASNPRGGVQFF
d_gene: .; j_gene: TRBJ1-1; len: 17; v_gene: TRBV15; abundance: .; CDR3nt: TGTGCCACCAGCAGAGATAAGGTAGACAGACCGAACACTGAAGCTTTCTTT; CDR3aa: CATSRDKVDRPNTEAFF
d_gene: .; j_gene: TRBJ2-3; len: 15; v_gene: TRBV6-6; abundance: .; CDR3nt: TGTGCCAGCAGTTACTCGAGTCAGAGCACAGATACGCAGTATTTT; CDR3aa: CASSYSSQSTDTQYF
d_gene: TRBD1; j_gene: TRBJ2-3; len: 14; v_gene: TRBV2; abundance: .; CDR3nt: TGTGCCATCCAGACCGGGACAGTGCCGTATACGCAGTATTTT; CDR3aa: CAIQTGTVPYTQYF
d_gene: .; j_gene: TRBJ1-1; len: 16; v_gene: TRBV5-1; abundance: few; CDR3nt: TGCGCCAGCAGCTTGGCCGATGCAGGGGAGGGCACTGAAGCTTTCTTT; CDR3aa: CASSLADAGEGTEAFF
d_gene: .; j_gene: TRBJ2-5; len: 12; v_gene: TRBV10-3; abundance: .; CDR3nt: TGTGCCACCGAGGACGGGCAAGAGACCCAGTACTTC; CDR3aa: CATEDGQETQYF
d_gene: TRBD1; j_gene: TRBJ1-5; len: 15; v_gene: TRBV5-1; abundance: .; CDR3nt: TGCGCCAGCAGCACGACAGGGGAGGTCAATCAGCCCCAGCATTTT; CDR3aa: CASSTTGEVNQPQHF
d_gene: .; j_gene: TRBJ1-2; len: 14; v_gene: TRBV5-1; abundance: .; CDR3nt: TGCGCCAGCAGCCAGGGTTGGACAGTCTATGGCTACACCTTC; CDR3aa: CASSQGWTVYGYTF
d_gene: .; j_gene: TRBJ1-2; len: 14; v_gene: TRBV19; abundance: once; CDR3nt: TGTGCCAGTAGTCCCCGAAACTCGGGGGGGGGCTACACCTTC; CDR3aa: CASSPRNSGGGYTF
d_gene: TRBD2; j_gene: TRBJ2-2; len: 16; v_gene: TRBV5-1; abundance: few; CDR3nt: TGCGCCAGCTGCCGGACCGCGGGAGGCGGGACCGGGGAGCTGTTTTTT; CDR3aa: CASCRTAGGGTGELFF
d_gene: .; j_gene: TRBJ1-1; len: 13; v_gene: TRBV10-3; abundance: .; CDR3nt: TGTGCCATCACCGGGACGTTGAACACTGAAGCTTTCTTT; CDR3aa: CAITGTLNTEAFF
d_gene: .; j_gene: TRBJ2-1; len: 15; v_gene: TRBV27; abundance: .; CDR3nt: TGTGCCAGCAGTTCCGTCCAGGGTAGGGTCAATGAGCAGTTCTTC; CDR3aa: CASSSVQGRVNEQFF
d_gene: TRBD1; j_gene: TRBJ2-6; len: 17; v_gene: TRBV5-6; abundance: .; CDR3nt: TGTGCCAGCAGCCCGGGACAGGGGAGCTCTGGGGCCAACGTCCTGACTTTC; CDR3aa: CASSPGQGSSGANVLTF
d_gene: TRBD2; j_gene: TRBJ2-7; len: 16; v_gene: TRBV6-6; abundance: once; CDR3nt: TGTGCCAGCAGTTATCGCTCTCCTAGCGGCGGCTACGAGCAGTACTTC; CDR3aa: CASSYRSPSGGYEQYF
d_gene: .; j_gene: TRBJ2-5; len: 14; v_gene: TRBV7-2; abundance: .; CDR3nt: TGTGCCAGCAGCCGGGGCTCGAGACAAGAGACCCAGTACTTC; CDR3aa: CASSRGSRQETQYF
d_gene: .; j_gene: TRBJ1-6; len: 20; v_gene: TRBV4-1; abundance: .; CDR3nt: TGCGCCAGCAGCCCCCTAATCCGGGTTCCAGGGGCCCTTTCTTTATCACCCCTCCACTTT; CDR3aa: CASSPLIRVPGALSLSPLHF
d_gene: .; j_gene: TRBJ2-3; len: 14; v_gene: TRBV7-9; abundance: .; CDR3nt: TGTGCCAGCAGCCGGGACACGCACACAGATACGCAGTATTTT; CDR3aa: CASSRDTHTDTQYF
d_gene: TRBD2; j_gene: TRBJ2-2; len: 13; v_gene: TRBV11-2; abundance: .; CDR3nt: TGTGCCAGCAGCTTCTTAGCGGGGGGGGAGCTGTTTTTT; CDR3aa: CASSFLAGGELFF
d_gene: TRBD1; j_gene: TRBJ1-6; len: 14; v_gene: TRBV6-4; abundance: few; CDR3nt: TGTGCCAGCAGCGAGGGACAGGGGCAGTCACCCCTCCACTTT; CDR3aa: CASSEGQGQSPLHF
d_gene: .; j_gene: TRBJ2-3; len: 15; v_gene: TRBV10-3; abundance: .; CDR3nt: TGTGCCATCAGTGAGTCCGGCTATGTCACAGATACGCAGTATTTT; CDR3aa: CAISESGYVTDTQYF
d_gene: .; j_gene: TRBJ1-6; len: 18; v_gene: TRBV4-1; abundance: many; CDR3nt: TGCGCCAGCAGCCAAGAAGAGGCCAGTGGGGGCTATAATTCACCCCTCCACTTT; CDR3aa: CASSQEEASGGYNSPLHF
d_gene: .; j_gene: TRBJ2-5; len: 14; v_gene: TRBV9; abundance: .; CDR3nt: TGTGCCAGCAGCGTAAGCACAGCTGAAGAGACCCAGTACTTC; CDR3aa: CASSVSTAEETQYF
d_gene: TRBD2; j_gene: TRBJ2-5; len: 17; v_gene: TRBV7-9; abundance: many; CDR3nt: TGTGCCAGCAGCTTATTAGGTTCTAGCGGATTCCAAGAGACCCAGTACTTC; CDR3aa: CASSLLGSSGFQETQYF
d_gene: .; j_gene: TRBJ1-2; len: 11; v_gene: TRBV6-1; abundance: .; CDR3nt: TGTGCCAGCAAAGAGGGGCACGGCTACACCTTC; CDR3aa: CASKEGHGYTF
d_gene: .; j_gene: TRBJ2-7; len: 15; v_gene: TRBV5-6; abundance: .; CDR3nt: TGTGCCAGCAGCTTGGGTCGGTCAGGGGCGTACGAGCAGTACTTC; CDR3aa: CASSLGRSGAYEQYF
d_gene: TRBD1; j_gene: TRBJ2-2; len: 17; v_gene: TRBV9; abundance: .; CDR3nt: TGTGCCAGCAGCCTCCGGGACAGGGTCTTTGAAACCGGGGAGCTGTTTTTT; CDR3aa: CASSLRDRVFETGELFF
d_gene: .; j_gene: TRBJ2-6; len: 18; v_gene: TRBV19; abundance: .; CDR3nt: TGTGCCAGTAGTATAGGTGGCCGATTTCTATCTGGGGCCAACGTCCTGACTTTC; CDR3aa: CASSIGGRFLSGANVLTF
d_gene: TRBD1; j_gene: TRBJ1-6; len: 15; v_gene: TRBV27; abundance: .; CDR3nt: TGTGCCAGCAGTTTAACAGGGGGCAGTAATTCACCCCTCCACTTT; CDR3aa: CASSLTGGSNSPLHF
d_gene: TRBD1; j_gene: TRBJ1-4; len: 14; v_gene: TRBV6-1; abundance: .; CDR3nt: TGTGCCAGCAGCGGGGGACAGGGAAATGAAAAACTGTTTTTT; CDR3aa: CASSGGQGNEKLFF
d_gene: .; j_gene: TRBJ2-2; len: 14; v_gene: TRBV7-8; abundance: .; CDR3nt: TGTGCCAGCAGCTTAAGTGGGATGACCGGGGAGCTGTTTTTT; CDR3aa: CASSLSGMTGELFF
d_gene: .; j_gene: TRBJ2-3; len: 18; v_gene: TRBV5-1; abundance: .; CDR3nt: TGCGCCAGCAGCCCAGGGCGGGGTGGTGCAGGGGGCACAGATACGCAGTATTTT; CDR3aa: CASSPGRGGAGGTDTQYF
d_gene: .; j_gene: TRBJ2-1; len: 13; v_gene: TRBV7-9; abundance: .; CDR3nt: TGTGCCAGCAGCTTTTCCCCTTCCAATGAGCAGTTCTTC; CDR3aa: CASSFSPSNEQFF
d_gene: .; j_gene: TRBJ1-1; len: 13; v_gene: TRBV10-1; abundance: .; CDR3nt: TGCGCCAGCAGTGCCCAGACGAACACTGAAGCTTTCTTT; CDR3aa: CASSAQTNTEAFF
d_gene: TRBD1; j_gene: TRBJ2-7; len: 15; v_gene: TRBV5-4; abundance: .; CDR3nt: TGTGCCAGCGGGATAGGACAGGGGGGACGATACGAGCAGTACTTC; CDR3aa: CASGIGQGGRYEQYF
d_gene: .; j_gene: TRBJ1-2; len: 13; v_gene: TRBV21-1; abundance: .; CDR3nt: TGTGCCAGCAGCAGTACAGGTTGCTATGGCTACACCTTC; CDR3aa: CASSSTGCYGYTF
d_gene: .; j_gene: TRBJ1-2; len: 14; v_gene: TRBV7-9; abundance: .; CDR3nt: TGTGCCAGCAGCTTAGATTTCCCGGGATCACCGAATACCTTC; CDR3aa: CASSLDFPGSPNTF
d_gene: .; j_gene: TRBJ2-2; len: 14; v_gene: TRBV6-5; abundance: .; CDR3nt: TGTGCCAGCAGCAAGACAGGGAACACCGGGGAGCTGTTTTTT; CDR3aa: CASSKTGNTGELFF
d_gene: .; j_gene: TRBJ2-7; len: 15; v_gene: TRBV2; abundance: few; CDR3nt: TGTGCCAGCAGTGAAAGCCAGGGTGTATACTACGAGCAGTACTTC; CDR3aa: CASSESQGVYYEQYF
d_gene: .; j_gene: TRBJ1-2; len: 16; v_gene: TRBV5-6; abundance: .; CDR3nt: TGTGCCAGCAGCTCCGGGACGCAACAGGTCGGCTTGGGCTACACCTTC; CDR3aa: CASSSGTQQVGLGYTF
d_gene: .; j_gene: TRBJ1-5; len: 15; v_gene: TRBV7-8; abundance: .; CDR3nt: TGTGCCAGCAGCTTAGACAGTTATAGCAATCAGCCCCAGCATTTT; CDR3aa: CASSLDSYSNQPQHF
d_gene: .; j_gene: TRBJ2-3; len: 13; v_gene: TRBV10-3; abundance: .; CDR3nt: TGTGCCATCAGTAATTCCACAGGGCTTACGCAGTATTTT; CDR3aa: CAISNSTGLTQYF
d_gene: TRBD1; j_gene: TRBJ2-5; len: 15; v_gene: TRBV19; abundance: once; CDR3nt: TGTGCCAGTAGTACCCGACAGGGGTCCACGACGGCCCAGTACTTC; CDR3aa: CASSTRQGSTTAQYF
d_gene: TRBD2; j_gene: TRBJ2-5; len: 16; v_gene: TRBV28; abundance: .; CDR3nt: TGTGCCAGCAGCCAATTCCGGCTAGCGGGGGGGGAGACCCAGTACTTC; CDR3aa: CASSQFRLAGGETQYF
d_gene: .; j_gene: TRBJ2-6; len: 16; v_gene: TRBV7-9; abundance: few; CDR3nt: TGTGCCAGCAGCAGAAGGACAGTCTCTGGGGCCAACGTCCTGACTTTC; CDR3aa: CASSRRTVSGANVLTF